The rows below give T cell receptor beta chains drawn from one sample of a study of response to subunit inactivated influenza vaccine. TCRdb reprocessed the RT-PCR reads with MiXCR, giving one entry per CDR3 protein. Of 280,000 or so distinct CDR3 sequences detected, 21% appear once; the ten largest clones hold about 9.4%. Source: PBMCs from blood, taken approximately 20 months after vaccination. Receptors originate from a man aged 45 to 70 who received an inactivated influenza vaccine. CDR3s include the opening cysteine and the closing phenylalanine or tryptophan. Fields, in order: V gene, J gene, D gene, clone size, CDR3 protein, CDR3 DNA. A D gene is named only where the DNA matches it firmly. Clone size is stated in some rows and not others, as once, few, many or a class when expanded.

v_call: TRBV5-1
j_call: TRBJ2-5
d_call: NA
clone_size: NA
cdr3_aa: CASSHGRRYQETQYF
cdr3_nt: TGCGCCAGCAGCCATGGACGGAGGTACCAAGAGACCCAGTACTTC

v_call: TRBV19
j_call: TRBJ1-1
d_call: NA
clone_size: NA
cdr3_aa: CASSQGSDTEAFF
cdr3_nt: TGTGCCAGTAGCCAGGGTAGCGACACTGAAGCTTTCTTT

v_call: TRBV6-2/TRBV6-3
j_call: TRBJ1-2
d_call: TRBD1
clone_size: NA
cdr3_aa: CASRSIDRAPACTF
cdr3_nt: TGTGCCAGCAGATCCATTGACAGGGCCCCTGCCTGCACCTTC

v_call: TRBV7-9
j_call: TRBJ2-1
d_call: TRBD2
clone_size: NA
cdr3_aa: CASSLAIAGDYNEQFF
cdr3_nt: TGTGCCAGCAGCTTAGCGATAGCGGGAGATTACAATGAGCAGTTCTTC

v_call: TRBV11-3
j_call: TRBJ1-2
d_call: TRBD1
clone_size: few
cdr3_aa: CASSLDSLGQGDGYTF
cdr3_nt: TGTGCCAGCAGCTTAGATTCCCTAGGACAGGGGGATGGCTACACCTTC

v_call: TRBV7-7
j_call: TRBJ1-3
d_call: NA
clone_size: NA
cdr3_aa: CASSPGAGNTIYF
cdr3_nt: TGTGCTAGCAGTCCGGGGGCTGGAAACACCATATATTTT

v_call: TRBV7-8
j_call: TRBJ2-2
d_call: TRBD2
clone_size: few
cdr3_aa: CASSLARGAGTGELFF
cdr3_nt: TGTGCCAGCAGCTTAGCGCGGGGGGCCGGGACCGGGGAGCTGTTTTTT

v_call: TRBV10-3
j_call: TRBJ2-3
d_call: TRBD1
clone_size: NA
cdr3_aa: CAINPQGVKPTDTQYF
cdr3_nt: TGTGCCATCAACCCACAGGGGGTAAAACCCACAGATACGCAGTATTTT

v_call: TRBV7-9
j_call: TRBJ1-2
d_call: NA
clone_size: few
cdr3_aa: CASSKLISELGYTF
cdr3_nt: TGTGCCAGCAGCAAGCTTATATCGGAGCTTGGCTACACCTTC

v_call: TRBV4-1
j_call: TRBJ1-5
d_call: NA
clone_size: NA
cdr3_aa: CASSQDRSQAPVAQHF
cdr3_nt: TGCGCCAGCAGCCAAGATCGGTCGCAGGCGCCCGTAGCCCAGCATTTT

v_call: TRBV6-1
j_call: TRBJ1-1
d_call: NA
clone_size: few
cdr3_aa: CASSVQPMNTEAFF
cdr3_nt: TGTGCCAGCAGTGTACAGCCCATGAACACTGAAGCTTTCTTT

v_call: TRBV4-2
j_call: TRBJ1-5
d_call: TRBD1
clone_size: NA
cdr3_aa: CASSQGRQGNQPQHF
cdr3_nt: TGTGCCAGCAGCCAAGGCCGACAGGGGAATCAGCCCCAGCATTTT

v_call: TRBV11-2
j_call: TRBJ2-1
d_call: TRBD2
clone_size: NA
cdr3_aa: CASSTQIAGAVERLNEQFF
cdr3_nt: TGTGCCAGCAGCACCCAAATAGCGGGAGCGGTTGAGAGGCTAAATGAGCAGTTCTTC

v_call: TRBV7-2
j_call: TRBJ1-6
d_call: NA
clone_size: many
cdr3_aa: CASSLVTNGDSPLHF
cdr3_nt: TGTGCCAGCAGCTTAGTCACGAACGGGGATTCACCCCTCCACTTT

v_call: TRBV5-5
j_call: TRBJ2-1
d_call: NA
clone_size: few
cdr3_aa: CASSLGGAPYNEQFF
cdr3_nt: TGTGCCAGCAGCTTGGGGGGGGCCCCCTACAATGAGCAGTTCTTC

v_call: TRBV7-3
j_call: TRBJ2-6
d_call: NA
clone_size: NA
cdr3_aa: CASSPRAPPSSGANVLTF
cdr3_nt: TGTGCCAGCAGCCCCAGGGCACCTCCAAGCTCTGGGGCCAACGTCCTGACTTTC

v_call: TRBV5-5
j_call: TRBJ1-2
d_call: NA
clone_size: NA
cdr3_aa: CASSSENYGYTF
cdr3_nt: TGTGCCAGCAGCTCTGAGAACTATGGCTACACCTTC

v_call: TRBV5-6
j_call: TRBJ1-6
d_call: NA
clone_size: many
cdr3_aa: CASRGTGTYGSPLHF
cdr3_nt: TGTGCCAGCAGGGGTACCGGGACATATGGCTCACCCCTCCACTTT

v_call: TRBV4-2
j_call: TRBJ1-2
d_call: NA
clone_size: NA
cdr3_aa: CASSAQNLNYGYTF
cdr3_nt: TGTGCCAGCAGCGCCCAGAACCTTAACTATGGCTACACCTTC

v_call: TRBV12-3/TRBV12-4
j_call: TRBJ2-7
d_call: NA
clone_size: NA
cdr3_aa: CASRSDSYEQYF
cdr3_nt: TGTGCCAGCAGGTCAGATTCCTACGAGCAGTACTTC

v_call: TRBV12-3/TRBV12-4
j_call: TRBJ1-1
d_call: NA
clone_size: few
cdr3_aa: CASRRGMENTEAFF
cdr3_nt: TGTGCCAGCAGGAGAGGGATGGAGAACACTGAAGCTTTCTTT

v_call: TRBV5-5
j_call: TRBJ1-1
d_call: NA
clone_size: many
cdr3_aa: CASSLAENTEAFF
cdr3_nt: TGTGCCAGCAGCTTAGCGGAGAACACTGAAGCTTTCTTT

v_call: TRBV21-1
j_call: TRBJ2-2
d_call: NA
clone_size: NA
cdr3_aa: CASSPTSNTGELFF
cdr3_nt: TGTGCCAGCAGTCCCACGAGTAACACCGGGGAGCTGTTTTTT

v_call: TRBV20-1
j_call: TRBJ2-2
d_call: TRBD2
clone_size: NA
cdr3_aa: CSALLFGGRDSGELFF
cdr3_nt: TGCAGTGCTCTTCTTTTTGGCGGGAGAGATTCCGGGGAGCTGTTTTTT

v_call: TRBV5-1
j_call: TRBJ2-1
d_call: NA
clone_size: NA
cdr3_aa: CASSFIKKDEQFF
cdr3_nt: TGCGCCAGCAGCTTCATCAAGAAGGATGAGCAGTTCTTC

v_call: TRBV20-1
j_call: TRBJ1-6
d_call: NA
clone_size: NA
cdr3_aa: CSARPGVVSPLHF
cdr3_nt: TGCAGTGCTAGGCCAGGGGTTGTATCACCCCTCCACTTT

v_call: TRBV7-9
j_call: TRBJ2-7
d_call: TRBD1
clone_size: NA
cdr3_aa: CASSTDRDRDSYEQYF
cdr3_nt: TGTGCCAGCAGCACGGACCGGGACAGAGACTCCTACGAGCAGTACTTC

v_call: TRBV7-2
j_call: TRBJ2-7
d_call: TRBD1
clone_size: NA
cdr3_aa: CASSFDPGTAPREQYF
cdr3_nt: TGTGCCAGCAGCTTTGACCCGGGGACAGCCCCTCGCGAGCAGTACTTC

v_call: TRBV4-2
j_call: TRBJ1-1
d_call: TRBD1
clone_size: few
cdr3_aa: CASSLNPGQGTEAFF
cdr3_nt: TGTGCCAGCAGCCTAAACCCGGGACAGGGCACTGAAGCTTTCTTT

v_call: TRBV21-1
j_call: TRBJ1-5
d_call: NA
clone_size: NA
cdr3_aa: CASSKRDENQPQLF
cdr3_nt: TGTGCCAGCAGCAAACGCGATGAGAATCAGCCCCAGCTTTTT

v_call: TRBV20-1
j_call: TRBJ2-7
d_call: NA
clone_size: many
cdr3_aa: CSARDKTITYEQYF
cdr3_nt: TGCAGTGCTAGAGATAAAACGATTACCTACGAGCAGTACTTC

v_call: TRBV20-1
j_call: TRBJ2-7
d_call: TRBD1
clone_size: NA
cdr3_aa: CSARDRRSSYEQYF
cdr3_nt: TGCAGTGCTAGGGACAGGCGAAGCTCCTACGAGCAGTACTTC

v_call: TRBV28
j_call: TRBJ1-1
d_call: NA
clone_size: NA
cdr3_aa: CASSLGSRAKEAFF
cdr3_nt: TGTGCCAGCAGTTTAGGGTCCCGGGCTAAGGAAGCTTTCTTT

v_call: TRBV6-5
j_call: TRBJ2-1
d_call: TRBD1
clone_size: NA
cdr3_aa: CASSYSQGIHNEQFF
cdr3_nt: TGTGCCAGCAGTTACTCACAGGGGATCCACAATGAGCAGTTCTTC

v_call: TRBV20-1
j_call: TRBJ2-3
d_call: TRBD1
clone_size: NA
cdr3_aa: CSAEGQESTDTQYF
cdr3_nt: TGCAGTGCAGAAGGACAGGAAAGCACAGATACGCAGTATTTT

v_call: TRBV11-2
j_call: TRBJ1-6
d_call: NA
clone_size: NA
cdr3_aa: CASSLVGPLFISINSPLHF
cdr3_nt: TGTGCCAGCAGCTTAGTCGGGCCGCTATTTATCTCCATCAATTCACCCCTCCACTTT

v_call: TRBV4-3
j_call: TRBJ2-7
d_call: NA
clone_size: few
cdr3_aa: CASSQGVAQYEQYF
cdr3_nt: TGCGCCAGCAGCCAAGGTGTAGCTCAGTACGAGCAGTACTTC

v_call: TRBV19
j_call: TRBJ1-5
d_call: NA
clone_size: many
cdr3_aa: CASSIASNQPQHF
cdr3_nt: TGTGCCAGTAGTATAGCCAGCAATCAGCCCCAGCATTTT

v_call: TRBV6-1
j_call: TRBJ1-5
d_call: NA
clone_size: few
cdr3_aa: CASRTFRGSNQPQHF
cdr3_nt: TGTGCCAGCAGAACCTTCAGGGGCAGCAATCAGCCCCAGCATTTT

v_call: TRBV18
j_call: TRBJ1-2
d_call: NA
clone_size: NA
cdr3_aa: CASSPPGKAAYCYTF
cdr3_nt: TGTGCCAGCTCACCTCCCGGAAAGGCAGCCTATTGCTACACCTTC

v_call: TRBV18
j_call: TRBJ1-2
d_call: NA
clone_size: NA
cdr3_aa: CASTGQGNYSYTF
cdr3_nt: TGTGCCAGTACGGGACAAGGCAACTATAGCTACACCTTC

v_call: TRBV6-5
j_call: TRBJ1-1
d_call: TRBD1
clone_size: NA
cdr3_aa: CASSSTGYNTEAFF
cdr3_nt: TGTGCCAGCAGTTCGACAGGGTACAACACTGAAGCTTTCTTT

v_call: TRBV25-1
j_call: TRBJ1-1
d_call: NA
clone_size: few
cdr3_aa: CASSAAAGTEAFF
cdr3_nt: TGTGCCAGCAGTGCCGCAGCGGGGACTGAAGCTTTCTTT

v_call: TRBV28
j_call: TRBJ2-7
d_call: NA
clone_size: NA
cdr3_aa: CASSFGGRSYEQYF
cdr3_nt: TGTGCCAGCAGTTTCGGAGGCCGCAGCTACGAGCAGTACTTC

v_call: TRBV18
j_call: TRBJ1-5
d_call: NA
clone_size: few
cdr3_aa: CASSPREGRQPQHF
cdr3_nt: TGTGCCAGCTCACCACGTGAGGGGCGTCAGCCCCAGCATTTT

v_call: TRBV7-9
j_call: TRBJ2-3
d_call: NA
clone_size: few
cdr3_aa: CASSSNGQLDTQYF
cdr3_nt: TGTGCCAGCAGCTCAAACGGACAGCTCGATACGCAGTATTTT

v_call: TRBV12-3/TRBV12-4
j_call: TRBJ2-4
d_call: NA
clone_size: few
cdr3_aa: CASSPTGRENIQYF
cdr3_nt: TGTGCCAGCAGTCCAACGGGACGGGAAAACATTCAGTACTTC

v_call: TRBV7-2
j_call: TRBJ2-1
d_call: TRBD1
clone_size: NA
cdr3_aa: CASSYRGRHNEQFF
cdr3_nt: TGTGCCAGCAGCTACAGGGGGAGACACAATGAGCAGTTCTTC

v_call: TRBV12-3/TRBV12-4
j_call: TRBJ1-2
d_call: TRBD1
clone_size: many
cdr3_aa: CASNGRQGSNYGYTF
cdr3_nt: TGTGCCAGCAACGGGCGACAGGGGTCTAACTATGGCTACACCTTC

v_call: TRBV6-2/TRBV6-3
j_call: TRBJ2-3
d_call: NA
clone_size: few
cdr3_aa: CASSRWVAYTDTQYF
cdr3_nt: TGTGCCAGCTCCCGTTGGGTGGCCTACACAGATACGCAGTATTTT

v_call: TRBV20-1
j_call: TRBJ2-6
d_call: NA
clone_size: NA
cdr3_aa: CSARDVGGANVLTF
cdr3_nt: TGCAGTGCTAGAGATGTGGGTGGGGCCAACGTCCTGACTTTC

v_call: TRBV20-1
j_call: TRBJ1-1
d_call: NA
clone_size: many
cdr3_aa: CSVWGGNTEAFF
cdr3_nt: TGCAGTGTCTGGGGGGGAAACACTGAAGCTTTCTTT

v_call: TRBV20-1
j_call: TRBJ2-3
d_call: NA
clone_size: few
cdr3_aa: CSASSAGRTDTQYF
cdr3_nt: TGCAGTGCTAGTTCGGCGGGCCGCACAGATACGCAGTATTTT

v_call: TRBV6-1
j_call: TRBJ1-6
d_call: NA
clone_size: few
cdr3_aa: CASSEQSSYNSPLHF
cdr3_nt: TGTGCCAGCAGTGAACAGAGCTCCTATAATTCACCCCTCCACTTT